This T cell receptor (beta chain) was profiled in a study of shared clonotypes between healthy human individuals. A remark on this clone: What it recognizes is unknown.

Terminally differentiated effector memory CD45RA+ cells were left out of the naive CD8 fraction, which was CD45RO-negative and positively selected for CCR7. The CDR3 has 14 amino acids. Germline CDR1 reads SQVTM; CDR2 reads ANQGSEA. Unmatched junction bases numbered 5, after V lost 6 bases and J lost 0 bases. Study results and limitations: Memory subsets generally showed smaller estimated richness than naive subsets did.

Deep-level running was used for the assay. Splitting of each subset's genomic DNA was done evenly across several immunoSEQ plates. Template for every sorted-subset replicate PCR totaled around 200 ng DNA, tens of thousands of T cell genomes. The protocol was immunoSEQ multiplex PCR, while the TCRdb copy is restricted to in-frame clones and leaves out a portion. The sample has hundreds of thousands of clones; roughly 95% are singletons. This TCR was sampled from a woman in her 30s in good health. Sequenced: naive CD8+ T cells sorted from blood. The chain combines TRBV29-1 with TRBJ2-1, with 7 bases fitting TRBD1. The CDR3 is CSVAGTDSYNEQFF. CDR3 DNA: TGCAGCGTCGCCGGGACAGACTCCTACAATGAGCAGTTCTTC.